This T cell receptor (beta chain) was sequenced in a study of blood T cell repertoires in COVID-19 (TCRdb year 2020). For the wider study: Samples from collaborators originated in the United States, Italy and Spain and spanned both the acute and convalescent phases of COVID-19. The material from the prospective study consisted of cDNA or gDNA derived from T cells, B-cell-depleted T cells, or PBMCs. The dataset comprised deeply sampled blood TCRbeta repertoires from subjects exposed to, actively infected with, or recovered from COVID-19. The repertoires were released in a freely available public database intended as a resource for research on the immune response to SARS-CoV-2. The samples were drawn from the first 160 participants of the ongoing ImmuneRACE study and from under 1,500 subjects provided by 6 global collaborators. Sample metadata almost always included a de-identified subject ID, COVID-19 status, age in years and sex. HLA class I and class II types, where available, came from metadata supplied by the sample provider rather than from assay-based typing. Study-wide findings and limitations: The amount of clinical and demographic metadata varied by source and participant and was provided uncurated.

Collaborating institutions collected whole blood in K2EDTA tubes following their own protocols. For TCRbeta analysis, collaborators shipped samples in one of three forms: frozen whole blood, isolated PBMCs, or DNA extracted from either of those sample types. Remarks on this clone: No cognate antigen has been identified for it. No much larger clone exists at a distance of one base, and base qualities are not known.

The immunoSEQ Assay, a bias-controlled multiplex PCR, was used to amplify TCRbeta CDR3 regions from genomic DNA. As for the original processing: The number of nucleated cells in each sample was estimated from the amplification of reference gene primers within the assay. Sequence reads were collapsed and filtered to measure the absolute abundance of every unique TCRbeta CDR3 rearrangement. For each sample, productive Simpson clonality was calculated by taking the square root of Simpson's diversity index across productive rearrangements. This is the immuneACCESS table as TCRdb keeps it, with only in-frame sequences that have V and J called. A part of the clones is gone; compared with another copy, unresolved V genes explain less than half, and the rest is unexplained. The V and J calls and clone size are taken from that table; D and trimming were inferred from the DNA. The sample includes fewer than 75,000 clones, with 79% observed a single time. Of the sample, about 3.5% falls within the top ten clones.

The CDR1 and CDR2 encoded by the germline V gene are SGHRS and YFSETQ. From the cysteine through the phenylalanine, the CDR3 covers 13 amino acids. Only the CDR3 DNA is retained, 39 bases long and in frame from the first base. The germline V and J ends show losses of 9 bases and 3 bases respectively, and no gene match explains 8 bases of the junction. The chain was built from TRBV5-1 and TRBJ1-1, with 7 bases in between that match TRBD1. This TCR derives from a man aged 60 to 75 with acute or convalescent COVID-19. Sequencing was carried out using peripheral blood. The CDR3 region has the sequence CATSTGRDTEAFF. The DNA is TGCGCCACCTCGACAGGGCGCGACACTGAAGCTTTCTTT.